Presented here are 21 T cell receptor beta chains from one specimen sequenced in a study of shared clonotypes between healthy human individuals. Data came from immunoSEQ multiplex PCR; TCRdb stores just in-frame clones and leaves some out. The sample contains 550,000 to 650,000 clones, 96% of which appear only once. Naive-designated CD8 cells lacked CD45RO, were positively enriched for CCR7, and omitted terminally differentiated effector memory CD45RA+ cells. Sequenced sample: naive CD8+ T cells sorted from blood. All receptors come from a woman aged 25-40 years in good health.

As regards this clone: This CDR3 is also generated by other DNA sequences in the sample. The V gene is TRBV9, the J gene TRBJ2-7; TRBD1 aligns across 8 bases. The germline gives CDR1 SGDLS, CDR2 YYNGEE. V was clipped by 3 bases and J by 2 bases; unmatched bases: 4. This CDR3 spans 14 amino acids. CDR3 loop: CASSAGTGTYEQYF. The CDR3 nucleotides are TGTGCCAGCAGCGCGGGGACAGGAACCTACGAGCAGTACTTC. The full variable domain, rest sourced from reference TRBV9 and TRBJ2-7, is DSGVTQTPKHLITATGQRVTLRCSPRSGDLSVYWYQQSLDQGLQFLIQYYNGEERAKGNILERFSAQQFPDLHSELNLSSLELGDSALYFCASSAGTGTYEQYFGPGTRLTVT.

The chain links TRBV7-2 to TRBJ1-5, with D maybe TRBD1 (5 bases). Deletions cut 1 base from V and 6 bases from J, with 19 bases between. Germline V gives CDR1 SGHTA, CDR2 FQGNSA. The CDR3 runs 17 residues. CDR3 sequence (DNA): TGTGCCAGCAGCTTAGAGAGGGCCAGGGAAGGCTCTCAGCCCCAGCATTTT. This encodes CASSLERAREGSQPQHF.

To note about this clone: The same CDR3 is also encoded by other DNA sequences in this sample. The chain couples TRBV19 to TRBJ2-2; D remains unclear. Germline V gene data show CDR1 as LNHDA and CDR2 as SQIVND (reference sequence). V lost 1 base and J 1 base, leaving 4 bases between the germline ends. This CDR3 comprises 14 residues. CDR3 nucleotides: TGTGCCAGTAGTATAGCCTGGAACACCGGGGAGCTGTTTTTT. Translated: CASSIAWNTGELFF.

V gene TRBV6-5 combines with J gene TRBJ2-1, with TRBD1 as a possible D gene (5 bases). V lost 4 bases and J lost 8, with 6 bases in between. Germline V gene data show CDR1 as MNHEY and CDR2 as SVGAGI. This CDR3 region has 11 residues. The CDR3, as DNA: TGTGCCAGCAGTTCAGGGCATGAGCAGTTCTTC. It yields the protein CASSSGHEQFF.

The rearrangement links TRBV27 to TRBJ2-7; D is uncertain. V was pared by 1 base and J by 0 bases, with 10 bases between. The germline V gene encodes CDR1 MNHEY and CDR2 SMNVEV (reference sequence). The CDR3 sequence is 15 residues long. CDR3 residues: CASSLYWRSSYEQYF. DNA for the CDR3: TGTGCCAGCAGTTTATACTGGCGGAGCTCCTACGAGCAGTACTTC.

The chain carries TRBV7-8 and TRBJ2-7; D unclear. Trimming left V 2 bases short and J 3 bases short, with 8 bases between. This CDR3 is built from 13 residues. Germline V gene data show CDR1 as SGHVS and CDR2 as FQNEAQ. CDR3 bases: TGTGCCAGCAGCTTAATCCACCACTACGAGCAGTACTTC. Protein: CASSLIHHYEQYF.

The chain combines TRBV28 with TRBJ2-7; D might be TRBD2 (5 bases). The CDR3 is 15 amino acids. Trimming left V 7 bases short and J 0 bases short, with 16 bases between. Germline assignment: CDR1 MDHEN and CDR2 SYDVKM. DNA for the CDR3: TGTGCCAGCACATCGTCGAGGGATGGCTCCTACGAGCAGTACTTC. Amino acid sequence: CASTSSRDGSYEQYF.

The chain employs TRBV19 and TRBJ2-1; D gene unclear. The CDR3 sequence is 13 residues long. Germline loops: CDR1 LNHDA, CDR2 SQIVND (reference sequence). With 3 bases removed from V and 6 bases from J, the gap between germline ends came to 9 bases. CDR3 sequence: CASSIHSSNEQFF. The CDR3 DNA reads TGTGCCAGTAGTATTCATAGCAGCAATGAGCAGTTCTTC.

V gene TRBV4-1 combines with J gene TRBJ2-3, with D tentatively TRBD1 (6 bases). The CDR3 has 15 amino acids. V lost 4 bases and J lost 0, with 11 bases in between. Germline V gives CDR1 MGHRA, CDR2 YSYEKL. For the CDR3, the DNA is TGCGCCAGCAGCCCTGGACAGAGAAGCACAGATACGCAGTATTTT. The encoded protein is CASSPGQRSTDTQYF.

V and J are TRBV5-4 and TRBJ2-3, with TRBD2 matching 7 bases. This CDR3 contains 16 residues. Germline lookup yields CDR1 SGHNT and CDR2 YYREEE (reference sequence). The junction had 6 bases not matched to a gene; V was cut back by 1 base and J by 1 base. The CDR3 is CASSLLGRARTDTQYF. The CDR3 DNA sequence: TGTGCCAGCAGCTTGTTGGGGAGGGCCCGCACAGATACGCAGTATTTT.

This chain uses TRBV30 with TRBJ1-1; D gene ambiguous. Trimming took off 2 bases at V and 7 bases at J, with 17 bases between the two ends. The CDR3 sequence is 14 residues long. Germline V gene data show CDR1 as GTSNPN and CDR2 as SVGIG (reference sequence). The CDR3 sequence is CAWSSMGFSGEAFF. In nucleotides, the CDR3 is TGTGCCTGGAGTAGTATGGGGTTTTCGGGTGAAGCTTTCTTT.

The chain carries TRBV28 and TRBJ2-7, with a tentative D call TRBD2 (6 bases). Germline lookup yields CDR1 MDHEN and CDR2 SYDVKM. The CDR3 runs to 14 residues. V shed 5 bases and J shed 6 bases, with 17 bases lying between them. The CDR3 DNA sequence: TGTGCCAGCAGTCCGGGACTCCTTGGGGGCGAGCAGTACTTC. This sequence encodes CASSPGLLGGEQYF.

The genes are TRBV9 and TRBJ1-5; D remains ambiguous. CDR3 length: 14 amino acids. The germline V and J ends were trimmed by 4 bases and 8 bases, with 16 bases remaining between them. Germline CDR1 is SGDLS and CDR2 is YYNGEE. CDR3 region: CASSPRSGPKPQHF. CDR3 DNA: TGTGCCAGCAGCCCGCGCTCTGGTCCCAAGCCCCAGCATTTT.

This chain connects TRBV28 to TRBJ1-1; 9 bases agree with TRBD1. The CDR3 has 12 residues. V shed 4 bases, J shed 8 bases, and the junction held 2 bases outside the gene matches. Germline CDR1 and CDR2: MDHEN and SYDVKM. The CDR3 loop is CASSYRGREAFF. The CDR3 DNA follows: TGTGCCAGCAGTTACAGGGGGCGGGAAGCTTTCTTT.

This clone showed up just a few times. The genes are TRBV11-2 and TRBJ1-1; no reliable D call. V was trimmed by 6 bases and J by 5 bases, leaving 13 bases between them. CDR1 and CDR2 from the germline V gene are SGHAT and FQNNGV. This CDR3 is 13 amino acids long. CDR3 sequence: CASRYRPRTEAFF. The CDR3 nucleotides are TGTGCCAGCAGGTACAGACCTAGGACTGAAGCTTTCTTT.

The CDR3 bases are TGTGCCAGTAGTATTGAGAGCCTTAGCTCCTACGAGCAGTACTTC. Protein sequence: CASSIESLSSYEQYF. V is TRBV19 and J is TRBJ2-7; no clear D gene. The CDR3 length is 15 residues. Per the germline V gene, CDR1 is LNHDA and CDR2 is SQIVND (reference sequence). The V gene lost 3 bases and the J gene lost 0 bases, with 12 bases spanning the gap.

The chain links TRBV28 to TRBJ2-1; unclear D gene. Germline CDR1 is MDHEN and CDR2 is SYDVKM. This CDR3 contains 16 residues. V was cut by 3 bases and J by 5 bases, with 17 bases left in between. CDR3 sequence (DNA): TGTGCCAGCAGTTTCCCGACATTCGGGCTTCACAATGAGCAGTTCTTC. Translated, it gives CASSFPTFGLHNEQFF. Variable domain in full (rest from reference TRBV28 and TRBJ2-1): DVKVTQSSRYLVKRTGEKVFLECVQDMDHENMFWYRQDPGLGLRLIYFSYDVKMKEKGDIPEGYSVSREKKERFSLILESASTNQTSMYLCASSFPTFGLHNEQFFGPGTRLTVL.

The rearrangement links TRBV19 to TRBJ1-5, with unresolved D. CDR1 LNHDA and CDR2 SQIVND come from the germline V gene (reference sequence). The ends were cut back, 7 bases at V and 1 base at J, with 14 bases in the middle. The CDR3 is 15 residues long. CDR3: CASINPVESNQPQHF. For the CDR3, the DNA is TGTGCCAGTATAAATCCCGTGGAGAGCAATCAGCCCCAGCATTTT. The full variable domain, in which reference TRBV19 and TRBJ1-5 provide the parts outside the CDR3, is DGGITQSPKYLFRKEGQNVTLSCEQNLNHDAMYWYRQDPGQGLRLIYYSQIVNDFQKGDIAEGYSVSREKKESFPLTVTSAQKNPTAFYLCASINPVESNQPQHFGDGTRLSIL.

This sequence joins TRBV27 and TRBJ2-5; D is uncertain. The CDR3 extends over 14 amino acids. V lost 2 bases to trimming and J lost 5 bases, with 12 bases between them. Germline values: CDR1 MNHEY, CDR2 SMNVEV (reference sequence). CDR3 protein: CASSLVAGGETQYF. DNA for the CDR3: TGTGCCAGCAGTTTAGTGGCAGGCGGCGAGACCCAGTACTTC.

The chain carries TRBV30 and TRBJ1-5, with D unresolved. The CDR3 has 13 amino acids. Germline V gene lookup returns CDR1 GTSNPN and CDR2 SVGIG (reference sequence). The V and J ends lost 4 bases and 0 bases respectively, with 7 bases between them. CDR3 protein: CAWTENSNQPQHF. The CDR3 nucleotides are TGTGCCTGGACGGAAAATAGCAATCAGCCCCAGCATTTT.

The J gene is TRBJ2-1, the V gene TRBV4-1; D is possibly TRBD2 (5 bases). Germline V gene lookup returns CDR1 MGHRA and CDR2 YSYEKL. The CDR3 runs 16 residues. Trimming took off 0 bases at V and 3 bases at J, with 12 bases between the two ends. The CDR3 sequence: CASSQDILENYNEQFF. CDR3 DNA sequence: TGCGCCAGCAGCCAAGACATACTAGAAAACTACAATGAGCAGTTCTTC.